The clone carrying this T cell receptor beta chain appeared once. Naive CD8 isolation took CD45RO-negative cells positively selected for CCR7 and excluded terminally differentiated effector memory CD45RA+ cells. The V gene lost 2 bases and the J gene lost 8 bases, with 12 bases spanning the gap. Germline CDR1 and CDR2: SGHVS and FQNEAQ. The CDR3 has 13 residues. This entry comes from a study of shared clonotypes between healthy human individuals. Profiled with immunoSEQ multiplex PCR; TCRdb holds only in-frame clones, not every one. The sample has roughly 850,000 clones, about 97% seen once. The chain employs TRBV7-8 and TRBJ1-2, with a possible D match to TRBD1 (6 bases). The specimen was naive CD8+ T cells sorted from blood. This receptor was taken from a man aged 30 to 45 in good health. The CDR3, as DNA: TGTGCCAGCAGCTTACGGGGGGGCGGAGGCTACACCTTC. Translated: CASSLRGGGGYTF.